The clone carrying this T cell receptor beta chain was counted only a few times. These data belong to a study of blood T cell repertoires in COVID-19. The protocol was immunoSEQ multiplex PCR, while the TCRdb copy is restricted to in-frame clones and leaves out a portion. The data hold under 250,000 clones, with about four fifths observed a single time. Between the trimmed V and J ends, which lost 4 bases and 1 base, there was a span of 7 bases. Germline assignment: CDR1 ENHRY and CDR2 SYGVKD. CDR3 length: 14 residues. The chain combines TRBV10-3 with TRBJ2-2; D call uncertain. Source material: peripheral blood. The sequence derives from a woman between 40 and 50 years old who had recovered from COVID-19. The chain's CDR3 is CAISVRQNTGELFF. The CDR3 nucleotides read TGTGCCATCAGTGTCAGACAGAACACCGGGGAGCTGTTTTTT.